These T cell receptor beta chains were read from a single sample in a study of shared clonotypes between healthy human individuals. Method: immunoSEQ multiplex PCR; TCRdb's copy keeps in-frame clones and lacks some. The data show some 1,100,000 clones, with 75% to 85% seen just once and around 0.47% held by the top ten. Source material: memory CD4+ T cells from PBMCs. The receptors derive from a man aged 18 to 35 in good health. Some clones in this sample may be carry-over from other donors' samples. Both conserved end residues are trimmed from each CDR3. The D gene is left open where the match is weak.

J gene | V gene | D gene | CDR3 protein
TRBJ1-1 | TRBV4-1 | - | ASSQGRVGQTNTEAF
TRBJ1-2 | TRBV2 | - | ASKTGLNYGYT
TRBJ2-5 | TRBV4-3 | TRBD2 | ASSQGGLAGGPGETQY
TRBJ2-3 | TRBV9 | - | ASSIRDPAGTDTQY
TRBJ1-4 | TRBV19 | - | ASKETGYNEKLF
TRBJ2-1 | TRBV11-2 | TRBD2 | ASSRGTRSRAGGNEQF
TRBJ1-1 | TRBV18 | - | ASSPPDQGGTEAF
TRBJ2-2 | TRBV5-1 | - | ASKVGGGVLTGELF
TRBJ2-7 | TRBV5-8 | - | ASHLVGEQY
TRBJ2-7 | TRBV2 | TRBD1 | ASTLGQGTSYEQY
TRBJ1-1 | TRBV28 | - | ASRHAQQLEAF
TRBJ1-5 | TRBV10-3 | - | AISESVGRGNNQPQH
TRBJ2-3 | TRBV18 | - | ASSAGAGPTDTQY
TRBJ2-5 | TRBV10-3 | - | AISGREKQETQY
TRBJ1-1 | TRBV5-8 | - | ASSLDGERSEAF
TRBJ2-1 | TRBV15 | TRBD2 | ATSSSVTSGASSYNEQF
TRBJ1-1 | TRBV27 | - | ASSLRRGRNTEAF
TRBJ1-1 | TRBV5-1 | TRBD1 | ASSPGTANTEAF
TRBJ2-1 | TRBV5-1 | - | ASSLAVENEQF
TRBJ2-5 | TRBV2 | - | ASRGSGQETQY
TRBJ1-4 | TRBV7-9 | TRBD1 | ASSVGQGNEKLF
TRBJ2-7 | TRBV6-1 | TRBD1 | ASSEGWDRKYEQY
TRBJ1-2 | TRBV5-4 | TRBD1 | ASSLGGQGKSNYT
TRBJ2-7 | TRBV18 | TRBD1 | ASFQGDQALVQGAYEQY
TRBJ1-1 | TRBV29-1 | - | SVAMGDTEAF
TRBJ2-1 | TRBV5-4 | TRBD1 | ASSVDRGISEQF
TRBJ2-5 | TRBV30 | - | AWSLGMGTQY
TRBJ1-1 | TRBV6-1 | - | ASSERTPNTEAF
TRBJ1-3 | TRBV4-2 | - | ASRGASGNTIY
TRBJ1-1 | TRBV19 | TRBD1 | ASSIRDRVRAF
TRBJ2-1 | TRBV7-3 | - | ASSHSWGAGEQF
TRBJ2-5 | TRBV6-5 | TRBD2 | ASSRTSVETQY
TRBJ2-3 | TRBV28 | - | ASSLSGTDTQY
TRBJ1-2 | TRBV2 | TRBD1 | ASSSTGVGSYGYT
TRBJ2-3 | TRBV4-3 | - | ASRGTDTQY
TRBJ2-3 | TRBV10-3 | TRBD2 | AISVGTSGIFTDTQY
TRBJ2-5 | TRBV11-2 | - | ASSLSEQETQY
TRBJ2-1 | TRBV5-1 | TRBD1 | ASSPGQTTYNEQF
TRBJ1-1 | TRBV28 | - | ASRSPGEENTEAF
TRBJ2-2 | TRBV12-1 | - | ASSPTTGHTGELF